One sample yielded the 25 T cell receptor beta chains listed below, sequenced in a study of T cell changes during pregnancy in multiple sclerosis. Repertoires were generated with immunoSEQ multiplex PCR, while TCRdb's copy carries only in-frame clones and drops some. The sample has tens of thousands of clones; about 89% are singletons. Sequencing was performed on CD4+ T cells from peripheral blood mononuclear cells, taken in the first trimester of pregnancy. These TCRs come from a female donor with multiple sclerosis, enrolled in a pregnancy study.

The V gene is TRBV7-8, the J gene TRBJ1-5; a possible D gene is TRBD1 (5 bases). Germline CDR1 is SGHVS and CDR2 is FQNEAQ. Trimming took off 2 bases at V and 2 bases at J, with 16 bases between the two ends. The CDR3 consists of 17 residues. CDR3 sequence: CASSLRPPTVGNQPQHF. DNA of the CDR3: TGTGCCAGCAGCTTAAGACCGCCGACAGTGGGCAATCAGCCCCAGCATTTT.

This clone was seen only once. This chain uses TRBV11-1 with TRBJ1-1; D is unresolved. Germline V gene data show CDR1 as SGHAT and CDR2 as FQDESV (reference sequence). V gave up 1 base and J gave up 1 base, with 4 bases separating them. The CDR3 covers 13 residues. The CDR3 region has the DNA TGTGCCAGCAGCTTAGGGCCGAACACTGAAGCTTTCTTT. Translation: CASSLGPNTEAFF.

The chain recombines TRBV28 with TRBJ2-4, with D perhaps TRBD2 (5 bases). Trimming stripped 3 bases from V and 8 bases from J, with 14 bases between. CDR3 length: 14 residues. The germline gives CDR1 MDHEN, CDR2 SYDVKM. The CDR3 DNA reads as TGTGCCAGCAGTTTCATAGGGATCGGGGACATTCAGTACTTC. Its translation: CASSFIGIGDIQYF.

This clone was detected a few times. CDR3 coding DNA: TGTGCCAGCAGGCGAGGACAGGGGGGTGGAAACACCATATATTTT. This gives the protein CASRRGQGGGNTIYF. V and J are TRBV2 and TRBJ1-3, with 10 nucleotides matching TRBD1. This CDR3 contains 15 residues. The trim removed 6 bases at V and 3 bases at J, leaving 5 bases unmatched. From germline, CDR1 is SNHLY and CDR2 FYNNEI.

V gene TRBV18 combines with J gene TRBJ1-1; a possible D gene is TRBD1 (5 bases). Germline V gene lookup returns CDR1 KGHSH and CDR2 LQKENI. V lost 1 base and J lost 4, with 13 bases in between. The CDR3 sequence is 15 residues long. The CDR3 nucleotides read TGTGCCAGCTCACCACGACGTCAGCAGGGCACTGAAGCTTTCTTT. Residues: CASSPRRQQGTEAFF.

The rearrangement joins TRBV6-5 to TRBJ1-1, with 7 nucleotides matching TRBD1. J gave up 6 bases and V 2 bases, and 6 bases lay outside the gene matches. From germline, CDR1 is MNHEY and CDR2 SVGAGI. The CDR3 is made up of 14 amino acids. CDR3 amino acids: CASSYEGGRAEAFF. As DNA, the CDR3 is TGTGCCAGCAGTTACGAAGGGGGCAGGGCTGAAGCTTTCTTT.

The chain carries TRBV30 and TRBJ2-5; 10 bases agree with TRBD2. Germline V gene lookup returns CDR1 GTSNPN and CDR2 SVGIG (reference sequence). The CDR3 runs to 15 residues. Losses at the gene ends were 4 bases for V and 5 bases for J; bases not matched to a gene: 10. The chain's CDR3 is CAWTLAGTSAETQYF. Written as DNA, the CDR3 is TGTGCCTGGACCTTAGCAGGGACTAGCGCGGAGACCCAGTACTTC.

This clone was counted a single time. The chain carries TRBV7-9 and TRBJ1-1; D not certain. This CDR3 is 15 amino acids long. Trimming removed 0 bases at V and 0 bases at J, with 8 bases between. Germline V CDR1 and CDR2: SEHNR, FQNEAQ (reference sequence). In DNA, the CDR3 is TGTGCCAGCAGCTTAGCAACCAGGTTGAACACTGAAGCTTTCTTT. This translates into CASSLATRLNTEAFF.

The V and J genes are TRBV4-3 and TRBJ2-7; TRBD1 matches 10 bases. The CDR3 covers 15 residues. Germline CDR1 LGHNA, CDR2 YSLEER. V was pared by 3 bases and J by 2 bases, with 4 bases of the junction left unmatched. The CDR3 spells CASSQRGQGAYEQYF. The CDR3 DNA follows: TGCGCCAGCAGCCAGAGAGGACAGGGGGCCTACGAGCAGTACTTC.

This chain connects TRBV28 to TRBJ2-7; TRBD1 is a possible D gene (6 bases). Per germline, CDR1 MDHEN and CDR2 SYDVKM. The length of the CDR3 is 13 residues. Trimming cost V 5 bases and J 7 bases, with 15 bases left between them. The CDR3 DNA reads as TGTGCCAGCAGTGTCCAGGGGACGGGAGAGCAGTACTTC. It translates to CASSVQGTGEQYF.

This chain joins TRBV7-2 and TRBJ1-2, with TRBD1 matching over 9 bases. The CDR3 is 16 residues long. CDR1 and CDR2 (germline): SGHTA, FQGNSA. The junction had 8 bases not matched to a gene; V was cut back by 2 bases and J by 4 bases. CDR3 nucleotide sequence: TGTGCCAGCAGCTTATTCCCAACAGGGGGCGGCTATGGCTACACCTTC. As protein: CASSLFPTGGGYGYTF.

The CDR3 DNA is TGTGCCAGCAGTCCGGGACTAGCGGGAGTCGAGCAGTACTTC. It encodes CASSPGLAGVEQYF. The rearrangement links TRBV2 to TRBJ2-7, with 14 bases identical to TRBD2. The CDR3 runs 14 residues. Trimming cost V 5 bases and J 6 bases; bases outside gene matches: 3. Germline CDR1 is SNHLY and CDR2 is FYNNEI. The full variable domain, in which reference TRBV2 and TRBJ2-7 provide the parts outside the CDR3, is EPEVTQTPSHQVTQMGQEVILRCVPISNHLYFYWYRQILGQKVEFLVSFYNNEISEKSEIFDDQFSVERPDGSNFTLKIRSTKLEDSAMYFCASSPGLAGVEQYFGPGTRLTVT.

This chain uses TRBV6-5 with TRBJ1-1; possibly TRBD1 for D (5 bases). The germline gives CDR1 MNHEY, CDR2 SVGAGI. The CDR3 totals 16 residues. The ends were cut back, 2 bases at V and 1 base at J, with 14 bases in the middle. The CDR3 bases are TGTGCCAGCAGTTACCGGCCTGACAGAAAGAACACTGAAGCTTTCTTT. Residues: CASSYRPDRKNTEAFF.

The chain's CDR3 is CASSPSGRRGSNQPQHF. As DNA, the CDR3 is TGTGCCAGCTCACCATCCGGGCGGCGGGGAAGCAATCAGCCCCAGCATTTT. The chain joins TRBV18 to TRBJ1-5; the D is unclear. This CDR3 comprises 17 residues. V was cut by 2 bases and J by 1 base, with 15 bases left in between. Germline loops: CDR1 KGHSH, CDR2 LQKENI.

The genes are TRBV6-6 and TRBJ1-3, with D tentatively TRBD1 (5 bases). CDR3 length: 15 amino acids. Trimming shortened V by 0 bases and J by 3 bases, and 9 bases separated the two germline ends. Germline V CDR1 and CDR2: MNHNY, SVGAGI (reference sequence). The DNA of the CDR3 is TGTGCCAGCAGTTACTCGCAGGGATTTGGAAACACCATATATTTT. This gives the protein CASSYSQGFGNTIYF.

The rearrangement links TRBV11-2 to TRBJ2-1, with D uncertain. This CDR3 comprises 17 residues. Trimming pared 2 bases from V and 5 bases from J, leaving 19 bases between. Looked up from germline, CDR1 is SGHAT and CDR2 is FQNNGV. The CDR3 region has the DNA TGTGCCAGCAGCTTATATAACAGACCCCAACGCGACAATGAGCAGTTCTTC. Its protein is CASSLYNRPQRDNEQFF.

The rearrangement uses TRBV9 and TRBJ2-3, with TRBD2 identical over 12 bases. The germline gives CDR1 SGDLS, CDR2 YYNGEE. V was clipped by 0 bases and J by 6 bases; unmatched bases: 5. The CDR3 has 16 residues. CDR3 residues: CASSVASGRASDTQYF. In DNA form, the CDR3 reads TGTGCCAGCAGCGTAGCTAGCGGGAGGGCCAGTGATACGCAGTATTTT.

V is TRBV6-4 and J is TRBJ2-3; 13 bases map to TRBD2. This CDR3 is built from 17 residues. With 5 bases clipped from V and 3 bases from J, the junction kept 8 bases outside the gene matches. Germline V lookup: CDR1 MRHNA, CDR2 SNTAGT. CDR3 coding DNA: TGTGCCAGCAGTACCAAGCGGACTAGCGGGAGTACAGATACGCAGTATTTT. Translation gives CASSTKRTSGSTDTQYF.

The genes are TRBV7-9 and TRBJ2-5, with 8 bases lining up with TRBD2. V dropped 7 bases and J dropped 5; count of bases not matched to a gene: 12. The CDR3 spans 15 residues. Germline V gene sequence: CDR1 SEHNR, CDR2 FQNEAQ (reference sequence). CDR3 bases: TGTGCCAGCAAACATAGCGGGAACGCATGGGAGACCCAGTACTTC. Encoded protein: CASKHSGNAWETQYF.

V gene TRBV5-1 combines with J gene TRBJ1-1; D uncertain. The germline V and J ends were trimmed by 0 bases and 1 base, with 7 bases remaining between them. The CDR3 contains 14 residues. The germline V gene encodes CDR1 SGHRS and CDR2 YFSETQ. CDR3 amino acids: CASSLGGKNTEAFF. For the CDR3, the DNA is TGCGCCAGCAGCTTGGGAGGGAAGAACACTGAAGCTTTCTTT.

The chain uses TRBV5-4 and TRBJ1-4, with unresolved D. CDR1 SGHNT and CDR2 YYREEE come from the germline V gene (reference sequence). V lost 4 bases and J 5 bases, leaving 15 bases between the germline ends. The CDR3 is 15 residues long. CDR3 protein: CASSQDLWENEKLFF. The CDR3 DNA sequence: TGTGCCAGCAGCCAGGACCTATGGGAGAATGAAAAACTGTTTTTT. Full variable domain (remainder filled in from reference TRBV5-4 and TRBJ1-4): ETGVTQSPTHLIKTRGQQVTLRCSSQSGHNTVSWYQQALGQGPQFIFQYYREEENGRGNFPPRFSGLQFPNYSSELNVNALELDDSALYLCASSQDLWENEKLFFGSGTQLSVL.

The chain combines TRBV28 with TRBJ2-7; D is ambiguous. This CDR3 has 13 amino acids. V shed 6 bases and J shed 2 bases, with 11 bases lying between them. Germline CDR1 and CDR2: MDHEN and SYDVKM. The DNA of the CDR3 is TGTGCCAGCAGCACAGTACCGACCTACGAGCAGTACTTC. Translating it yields CASSTVPTYEQYF.

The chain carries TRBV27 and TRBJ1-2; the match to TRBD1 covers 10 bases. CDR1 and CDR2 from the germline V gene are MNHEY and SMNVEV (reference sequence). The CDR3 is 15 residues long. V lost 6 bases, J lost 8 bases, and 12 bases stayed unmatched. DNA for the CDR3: TGTGCCAGCAGCTCCGACAGGGGGCCGAGGGGAGGCTACACCTTC. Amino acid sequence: CASSSDRGPRGGYTF.

The CDR3 sequence is CASSVNGQASNQPQHF. The DNA of the CDR3 is TGTGCCAGCAGTGTAAACGGACAGGCCAGCAATCAGCCCCAGCATTTT. The V and J genes are TRBV6-1 and TRBJ1-5; 7 bases are shared with TRBD1. V lost 4 bases and J lost 1; bases outside the gene matches: 7. The V gene's germline CDR1 is MNHNS and CDR2 SASEGT. The CDR3 extends over 16 amino acids.

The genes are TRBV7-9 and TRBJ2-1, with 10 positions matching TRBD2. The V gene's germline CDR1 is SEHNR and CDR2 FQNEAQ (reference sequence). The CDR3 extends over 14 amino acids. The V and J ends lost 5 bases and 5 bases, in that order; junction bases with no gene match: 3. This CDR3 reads CASSGGLADNEQFF. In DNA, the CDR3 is TGTGCCAGCAGCGGCGGACTAGCGGACAATGAGCAGTTCTTC. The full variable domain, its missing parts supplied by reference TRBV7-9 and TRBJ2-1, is DTGVSQNPRHKITKRGQNVTFRCDPISEHNRLYWYRQTLGQGPEFLTYFQNEAQLEKSRLLSDRFSAERPKGSFSTLEIQRTEQGDSAMYLCASSGGLADNEQFFGPGTRLTVL.